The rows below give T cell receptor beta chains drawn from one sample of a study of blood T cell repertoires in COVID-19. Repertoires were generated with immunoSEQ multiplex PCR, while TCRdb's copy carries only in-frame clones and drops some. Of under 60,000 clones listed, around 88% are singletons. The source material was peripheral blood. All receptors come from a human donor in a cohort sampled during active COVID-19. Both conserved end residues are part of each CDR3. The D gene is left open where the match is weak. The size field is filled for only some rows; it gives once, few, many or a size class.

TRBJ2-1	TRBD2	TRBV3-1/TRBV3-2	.	CASSQDLVAGGLHEQFF	TGTGCCAGCAGCCAAGATCTTGTAGCGGGGGGGCTCCATGAGCAGTTCTTC
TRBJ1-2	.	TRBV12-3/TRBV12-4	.	CASSQGGNYGYTF	TGTGCCAGCAGTCAAGGAGGAAACTATGGCTACACCTTC
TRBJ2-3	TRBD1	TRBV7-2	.	CASSLETGYDTQYF	TGTGCCAGCAGCTTAGAGACAGGGTACGATACGCAGTATTTT
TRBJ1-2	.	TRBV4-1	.	CASSRPRGQGGYTF	TGCGCCAGCAGTCGTCCGCGGGGCCAAGGCGGCTACACCTTC
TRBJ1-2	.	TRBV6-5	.	CASKRDTEGYGYTF	TGTGCCAGCAAGCGGGACACAGAAGGCTATGGCTACACCTTC
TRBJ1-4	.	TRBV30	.	CAWSVGRRTTNEKLFF	TGTGCCTGGAGTGTTGGAAGGAGAACAACTAATGAAAAACTGTTTTTT
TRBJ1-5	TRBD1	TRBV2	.	CASSDRTGGHQPQHF	TGTGCCAGCAGTGATAGGACAGGGGGACACCAGCCCCAGCATTTT
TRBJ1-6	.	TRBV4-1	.	CASSQDLLGRGPRSYNSPLHF	TGCGCCAGCAGCCAAGATCTGTTGGGTAGGGGTCCCCGCTCCTATAATTCACCCCTCCACTTT
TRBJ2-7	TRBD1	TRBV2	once	CASRDSSYEQYF	TGTGCCAGCCGGGACAGCTCCTACGAGCAGTACTTC
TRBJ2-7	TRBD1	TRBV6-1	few	CASSDRDRTGEQYF	TGTGCCAGCAGTGATCGGGACAGGACTGGAGAGCAGTACTTC
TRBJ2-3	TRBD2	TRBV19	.	CASSFGLAASTDTQYF	TGTGCCAGTAGTTTCGGACTAGCAGCGAGCACAGATACGCAGTATTTT
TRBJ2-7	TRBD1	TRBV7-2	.	CASSRTGAGTYEQYF	TGTGCCAGCAGCCGCACAGGGGCGGGTACCTACGAGCAGTACTTC
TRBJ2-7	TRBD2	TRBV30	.	CAWSAWGGEQYF	TGTGCCTGGAGTGCCTGGGGGGGAGAGCAGTACTTC
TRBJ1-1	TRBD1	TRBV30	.	CAWADRARNTEAFF	TGTGCCTGGGCGGACAGGGCCAGGAACACTGAAGCTTTCTTT
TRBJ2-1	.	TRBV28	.	CASSSSGGNSDTYNEQFF	TGTGCCAGCAGTTCCTCAGGGGGGAACTCTGATACATACAATGAGCAGTTCTTC
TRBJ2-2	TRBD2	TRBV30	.	CAWGRGTLTGELFF	TGTGCCTGGGGGCGGGGGACCTTAACCGGGGAGCTGTTTTTT
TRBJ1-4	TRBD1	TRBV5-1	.	CASSPDRAGGKLFF	TGCGCCAGCAGCCCGGACAGGGCTGGCGGAAAACTGTTTTTT
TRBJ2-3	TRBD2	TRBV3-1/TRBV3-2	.	CATQASGGSDTQYF	TGTGCCACTCAGGCTAGCGGGGGGAGTGATACGCAGTATTTT
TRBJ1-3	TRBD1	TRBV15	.	CATSRETGVLSGNTIYF	TGTGCCACCAGCAGAGAGACAGGGGTTCTGTCTGGAAACACCATATATTTT
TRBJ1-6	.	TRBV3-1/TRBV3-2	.	CASRHASSYQGTLHF	TGTGCCAGCAGACACGCATCTTCTTATCAGGGAACCCTCCACTTT
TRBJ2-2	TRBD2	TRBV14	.	CASSPAMRRGGVTGELFF	TGTGCCAGCAGCCCGGCAATGCGTCGGGGGGGCGTCACCGGGGAGCTGTTTTTT
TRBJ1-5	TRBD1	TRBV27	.	CASSPGTGVRIQPQHF	TGTGCCAGCAGTCCCGGGACAGGGGTCCGTATTCAGCCCCAGCATTTT
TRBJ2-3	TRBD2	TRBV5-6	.	CASSLSSGGVGADTQYF	TGTGCCAGCAGCTTGTCTAGCGGGGGCGTAGGGGCGGATACGCAGTATTTT
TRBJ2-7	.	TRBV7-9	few	CASSLGSTAYEQYF	TGTGCCAGCAGCTTAGGTTCGACAGCCTACGAGCAGTACTTC
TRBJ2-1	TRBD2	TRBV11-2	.	CASSLVTGGYNEQFF	TGTGCCAGCAGCTTAGTGACGGGGGGTTACAATGAGCAGTTCTTC
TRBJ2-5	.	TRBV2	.	CASSVGRGETQYF	TGTGCCAGCAGTGTAGGTCGGGGAGAGACCCAGTACTTC